This is a list of T cell receptor beta chains from one sample in a study of early T cells in non-severe SARS-CoV-2 infection. Using its own MiXCR run on the 5' RACE reads, TCRdb lists one record per CDR3 protein. The table lists fewer than 65,000 distinct CDR3 sequences, approximately 6.1% of them singletons. Sample: whole blood, taken at baseline. These receptors originate from an adult who was a healthcare worker with PCR-confirmed SARS-CoV-2 infection or an uninfected control (not recorded which). Each CDR3 is given with its conserved first and last residue. Fields, in order: J gene, V gene, clone size, D gene, CDR3 protein, CDR3 DNA. A D gene is named only where the DNA matches it firmly. Expanded clones are given a class, and other clones once, few, many or no size at all.

j_gene: TRBJ1-3
v_gene: TRBV7-9
abundance: many
d_gene: TRBD1
CDR3aa: CASSGPSTGDGNTIYF
CDR3nt: TGTGCCAGCAGCGGCCCCTCTACAGGGGACGGAAACACCATATATTTT

j_gene: TRBJ1-1
v_gene: TRBV20-1
abundance: many
d_gene: -
CDR3aa: CSASIVQGLAEAFF
CDR3nt: TGCAGTGCTAGTATAGTACAGGGTCTGGCTGAAGCTTTCTTT

j_gene: TRBJ2-1
v_gene: TRBV9
abundance: many
d_gene: -
CDR3aa: CASSVSYSTYNEQFF
CDR3nt: TGTGCCAGCAGCGTAAGCTACTCCACCTACAATGAGCAGTTCTTC

j_gene: TRBJ2-7
v_gene: TRBV11-2
abundance: -
d_gene: -
CDR3aa: CASSFAQGIYYEQYF
CDR3nt: TGTGCCAGCAGCTTCGCACAGGGAATTTACTACGAGCAGTACTTC

j_gene: TRBJ2-7
v_gene: TRBV7-2
abundance: many
d_gene: TRBD2
CDR3aa: CAIFPSGRAKMYEQYF
CDR3nt: TGTGCCATTTTTCCTAGCGGGAGGGCCAAGATGTACGAGCAGTACTTC

j_gene: TRBJ2-7
v_gene: TRBV28
abundance: many
d_gene: -
CDR3aa: CASSHRESYEQYF
CDR3nt: TGTGCCAGCAGTCACAGGGAATCCTACGAGCAGTACTTC

j_gene: TRBJ1-1
v_gene: TRBV3-2
abundance: many
d_gene: -
CDR3aa: CASSQDRGPDTEAFF
CDR3nt: TGTGCCAGCAGCCAAGATCGGGGGCCCGACACTGAAGCTTTCTTT

j_gene: TRBJ2-2
v_gene: TRBV20-1
abundance: few
d_gene: -
CDR3aa: CSAPANQGGELFF
CDR3nt: TGCAGTGCTCCTGCTAACCAGGGCGGGGAGCTGTTTTTT

j_gene: TRBJ1-1
v_gene: TRBV28
abundance: many
d_gene: -
CDR3aa: CASSSGPRNTEAFF
CDR3nt: TGTGCCAGCAGTTCAGGGCCTCGGAACACTGAAGCTTTCTTT

j_gene: TRBJ2-3
v_gene: TRBV25-1
abundance: many
d_gene: -
CDR3aa: CASSELTGPTDTQYF
CDR3nt: TGTGCCAGCAGTGAACTCACTGGACCCACAGATACGCAGTATTTT

j_gene: TRBJ1-5
v_gene: TRBV20-1
abundance: many
d_gene: TRBD1
CDR3aa: CSAPLQTGGGQPQHF
CDR3nt: TGCAGTGCTCCACTTCAGACAGGGGGCGGTCAGCCCCAGCATTTT

j_gene: TRBJ2-5
v_gene: TRBV6-6
abundance: many
d_gene: -
CDR3aa: CASTSRWQETQYF
CDR3nt: TGTGCCAGCACCTCACGGTGGCAAGAGACCCAGTACTTC

j_gene: TRBJ2-1
v_gene: TRBV11-2
abundance: -
d_gene: TRBD2
CDR3aa: CASSLSTSGALSYNEQFF
CDR3nt: TGTGCCAGCAGCTTGTCAACGAGCGGGGCTCTCTCCTACAATGAGCAGTTCTTC

j_gene: TRBJ2-1
v_gene: TRBV19
abundance: -
d_gene: -
CDR3aa: CASKFAGEQFF
CDR3nt: TGTGCCAGTAAGTTTGCTGGTGAGCAGTTCTTC

j_gene: TRBJ1-6
v_gene: TRBV6-5
abundance: many
d_gene: TRBD1
CDR3aa: CASNSGQGVSPLHF
CDR3nt: TGTGCCAGCAATTCGGGACAGGGGGTTTCACCCCTCCACTTT

j_gene: TRBJ1-2
v_gene: TRBV20-1
abundance: many
d_gene: -
CDR3aa: CSAREGYNGYTF
CDR3nt: TGCAGTGCTAGAGAGGGCTATAATGGCTACACCTTC

j_gene: TRBJ2-7
v_gene: TRBV7-8
abundance: -
d_gene: -
CDR3aa: CASSLGRVRRYEQYF
CDR3nt: TGTGCCAGCAGCTTAGGGAGGGTCCGGCGGTACGAGCAGTACTTC

j_gene: TRBJ2-7
v_gene: TRBV4-1
abundance: many
d_gene: TRBD2
CDR3aa: CASSQPFTSGRGSYEQYF
CDR3nt: TGCGCCAGCAGCCAACCTTTCACTAGCGGGAGAGGTTCCTACGAGCAGTACTTC

j_gene: TRBJ2-3
v_gene: TRBV4-3
abundance: many
d_gene: TRBD2
CDR3aa: CASSQDQELAGEDTQYF
CDR3nt: TGCGCCAGCAGCCAAGATCAGGAGCTAGCGGGAGAAGATACGCAGTATTTT

j_gene: TRBJ2-7
v_gene: TRBV12-3/TRBV12-4
abundance: few
d_gene: -
CDR3aa: CASSFDLSYEQYF
CDR3nt: TGTGCCAGCAGTTTTGACCTCTCCTACGAGCAGTACTTC

j_gene: TRBJ1-4
v_gene: TRBV7-8
abundance: -
d_gene: -
CDR3aa: CASSFGTGSNEKLFF
CDR3nt: TGTGCCAGCAGCTTCGGAACAGGGTCTAATGAAAAACTGTTTTTT

j_gene: TRBJ2-2
v_gene: TRBV7-7
abundance: few
d_gene: -
CDR3aa: CASSLAPGQTNTGELFF
CDR3nt: TGTGCCAGCAGCTTAGCCCCGGGGCAGACAAACACCGGGGAGCTGTTTTTT

j_gene: TRBJ2-5
v_gene: TRBV7-2
abundance: few
d_gene: -
CDR3aa: CASSVLQETQYF
CDR3nt: TGTGCCAGCAGCGTCTTGCAAGAGACCCAGTACTTC

j_gene: TRBJ2-5
v_gene: TRBV29-1
abundance: few
d_gene: -
CDR3aa: CSVDRGSQETQYF
CDR3nt: TGCAGCGTTGATCGGGGTTCCCAAGAGACCCAGTACTTC

j_gene: TRBJ2-4
v_gene: TRBV6-5
abundance: few
d_gene: -
CDR3aa: CASSYEWDRIQYF
CDR3nt: TGTGCCAGCAGTTACGAGTGGGATAGGATTCAGTACTTC

j_gene: TRBJ1-2
v_gene: TRBV29-1
abundance: many
d_gene: -
CDR3aa: CSVEDPIRLDNYGYTF
CDR3nt: TGCAGCGTTGAGGACCCCATTAGGCTCGATAACTATGGCTACACCTTC

j_gene: TRBJ1-5
v_gene: TRBV10-3
abundance: many
d_gene: -
CDR3aa: CAISEYSNQPQHF
CDR3nt: TGTGCCATCAGTGAGTATAGCAATCAGCCCCAGCATTTT

j_gene: TRBJ1-1
v_gene: TRBV24-1
abundance: many
d_gene: TRBD1
CDR3aa: CATSESGTGISEAFF
CDR3nt: TGTGCCACCAGTGAGTCCGGGACAGGGATCTCTGAAGCTTTCTTT

j_gene: TRBJ1-5
v_gene: TRBV20-1
abundance: many
d_gene: -
CDR3aa: CSARQDRSQPQHF
CDR3nt: TGCAGTGCTAGACAAGACCGGAGCCAGCCCCAGCATTTT

j_gene: TRBJ2-7
v_gene: TRBV28
abundance: many
d_gene: TRBD2
CDR3aa: CASRRTSGNTYEQYF
CDR3nt: TGTGCCAGCAGACGTACTAGCGGCAACACCTACGAGCAGTACTTC

j_gene: TRBJ2-5
v_gene: TRBV6-1
abundance: few
d_gene: -
CDR3aa: CASSEVWQRETQYF
CDR3nt: TGTGCCAGCAGTGAGGTCTGGCAGCGTGAGACCCAGTACTTC

j_gene: TRBJ2-6
v_gene: TRBV5-1
abundance: many
d_gene: TRBD2
CDR3aa: CASSPLAGGRSGANVLTF
CDR3nt: TGCGCCAGCAGCCCCTTGGCGGGAGGGCGCTCTGGGGCCAACGTCCTGACTTTC

j_gene: TRBJ1-2
v_gene: TRBV6-1
abundance: many
d_gene: -
CDR3aa: CASRYWGDGYTF
CDR3nt: TGTGCCAGCAGATATTGGGGCGACGGCTACACCTTC

j_gene: TRBJ1-5
v_gene: TRBV2
abundance: many
d_gene: -
CDR3aa: CASTQDTSSNQPQHF
CDR3nt: TGTGCCAGCACACAGGACACAAGTAGCAATCAGCCCCAGCATTTT

j_gene: TRBJ1-6
v_gene: TRBV12-3/TRBV12-4
abundance: many
d_gene: TRBD1
CDR3aa: CASSRTGYNSPLHF
CDR3nt: TGTGCCAGCAGTCGGACAGGCTATAATTCACCCCTCCACTTT

j_gene: TRBJ1-1
v_gene: TRBV19
abundance: many
d_gene: -
CDR3aa: CASSPIFSRGSTEAFF
CDR3nt: TGTGCCAGTAGCCCGATCTTTAGCAGGGGCAGCACTGAAGCTTTCTTT

j_gene: TRBJ2-3
v_gene: TRBV6-6
abundance: many
d_gene: -
CDR3aa: CASSPGGGTDTQYF
CDR3nt: TGTGCCAGCAGTCCAGGGGGGGGCACAGATACGCAGTATTTT

j_gene: TRBJ2-1
v_gene: TRBV2
abundance: many
d_gene: -
CDR3aa: CASSALVGDEQFF
CDR3nt: TGTGCCAGCAGTGCCCTTGTGGGCGATGAGCAGTTCTTC

j_gene: TRBJ2-1
v_gene: TRBV7-8
abundance: many
d_gene: TRBD2
CDR3aa: CASSLFTSGLAGESYEQFF
CDR3nt: TGTGCCAGCAGCTTATTTACGTCCGGACTAGCGGGAGAATCGTATGAGCAGTTCTTC

j_gene: TRBJ2-1
v_gene: TRBV7-3
abundance: medium-sized
d_gene: -
CDR3aa: CASSLNSAYNEQFF
CDR3nt: TGTGCCAGCAGCTTAAATAGCGCCTACAATGAGCAGTTCTTC

j_gene: TRBJ2-3
v_gene: TRBV6-5
abundance: -
d_gene: -
CDR3aa: CASSYSSGDKDTQYF
CDR3nt: TGTGCCAGCAGTTACTCATCAGGGGATAAAGATACGCAGTATTTT

j_gene: TRBJ1-1
v_gene: TRBV6-2/TRBV6-3
abundance: -
d_gene: -
CDR3aa: CASSYTLALGDTEAFF
CDR3nt: TGTGCCAGCAGTTACACTCTCGCCCTAGGCGACACTGAAGCTTTCTTT

j_gene: TRBJ1-2
v_gene: TRBV12-3/TRBV12-4
abundance: -
d_gene: TRBD1
CDR3aa: CASSLGTGASNYGYTF
CDR3nt: TGTGCCAGCAGTTTGGGGACAGGGGCATCTAACTATGGCTACACCTTC

j_gene: TRBJ2-6
v_gene: TRBV7-3
abundance: many
d_gene: -
CDR3aa: CASSLLGTPNSGANVLTF
CDR3nt: TGTGCCAGCAGCTTACTTGGGACACCTAACTCTGGGGCCAACGTCCTGACTTTC

j_gene: TRBJ2-5
v_gene: TRBV28
abundance: many
d_gene: -
CDR3aa: CASRASGPETQYF
CDR3nt: TGTGCCAGCAGGGCCAGCGGTCCGGAGACCCAGTACTTC

j_gene: TRBJ1-2
v_gene: TRBV25-1
abundance: -
d_gene: -
CDR3aa: CASSDIGSAYGYTF
CDR3nt: TGTGCCAGCAGTGATATCGGTTCCGCCTATGGCTACACCTTC

j_gene: TRBJ2-3
v_gene: TRBV20-1
abundance: -
d_gene: TRBD2
CDR3aa: CSATSWAVAGFNSDTQYF
CDR3nt: TGCAGTGCGACGAGTTGGGCCGTAGCGGGATTCAATTCGGATACGCAGTATTTT

j_gene: TRBJ1-1
v_gene: TRBV11-2
abundance: few
d_gene: -
CDR3aa: CASSLGGGYKAFF
CDR3nt: TGTGCCAGCAGCTTAGGTGGGGGGTACAAAGCTTTCTTT

j_gene: TRBJ1-3
v_gene: TRBV4-1
abundance: many
d_gene: TRBD1
CDR3aa: CASSVTGTGNTIYF
CDR3nt: TGCGCCAGCAGTGTGACAGGGACTGGAAACACCATATATTTT

j_gene: TRBJ2-5
v_gene: TRBV6-5
abundance: -
d_gene: TRBD1
CDR3aa: CASSLGQGSETQYF
CDR3nt: TGTGCCAGCAGCCTCGGACAGGGGTCGGAGACCCAGTACTTC

j_gene: TRBJ1-5
v_gene: TRBV4-3
abundance: many
d_gene: -
CDR3aa: CASSQEPDSDNQPQHF
CDR3nt: TGCGCCAGCAGCCAAGAGCCCGACAGCGATAATCAGCCCCAGCATTTT

j_gene: TRBJ2-3
v_gene: TRBV21-1
abundance: many
d_gene: -
CDR3aa: CASSKSDGRSTDTQYF
CDR3nt: TGTGCCAGCAGCAAATCCGACGGACGCAGCACAGATACGCAGTATTTT

j_gene: TRBJ2-7
v_gene: TRBV3-1
abundance: few
d_gene: -
CDR3aa: CASSYQGYYEQYF
CDR3nt: TGTGCCAGCAGCTATCAGGGGTACTACGAGCAGTACTTC